The entry below describes one TCR beta chain. A read error is possible here, since a much larger clone lies one base away. Time point reported: newly diagnosed GD, antithyroid drugs for less than 3 months. Extracted PBMC RNA gave rise to the TCR library. From an endocrinology department in Xi'an, China, came the patients. This entry is derived from a study of regulatory T cells in long-lasting Graves disease. CDR3 length: 16 amino acids. Germline CDR1 and CDR2: MNHEY and SVGEGT. Construction of TCR beta libraries relied on iRepertoire HTBI primers and on Arm-PCR targeting CDR3 regions. In TCRdb, the multiplex PCR reads were re-called with MiXCR into one record per CDR3 protein. Here the sample spans a few hundred thousand distinct CDR3 sequences, roughly 15% being singletons. The data were also submitted as part of a second study, on T cells in Graves' hyperthyroidism and ophthalmopathy. This second study says: In the first-round RT-PCR of the TCR CDR3, the HTBI primer set was used.

The chain recombines TRBV6-2 or TRBV6-3 with TRBJ2-3; 10 bases map to TRBD2. Sample: peripheral blood mononuclear cells (PBMCs), taken at new diagnosis, from a patient treated with antithyroid drugs. This clonotype was obtained from a woman between 18 and 30 years old with Graves disease. This chain's CDR3 is CTSSYKLAGRSDTQYF. The CDR3 nucleotides are TGTACCAGCAGTTACAAACTAGCGGGACGGTCAGATACGCAGTATTTT.